Below are 14 T cell receptor beta chains sequenced from a single sample in a study of beta chain features in type 1 diabetes. The whole isolated RNA underwent reverse transcription, so sequencing captured expressed TCRB transcripts. This table comes from immunoSEQ multiplex PCR, and its TCRdb copy is limited to in-frame clones, with some not included. The table has under 950,000 clones, about 17% seen once. The sample comprised naive CD4+ T cells from blood. Receptors originate from a young woman in good health.

This clone was seen ten or more times. Additional DNA sequences in this sample encode the identical CDR3. This sequence joins TRBV7-2 and TRBJ1-1, with TRBD1 as a possible D gene (6 bases). Germline V CDR1 and CDR2: SGHTA, FQGNSA. The V gene lost 4 bases and the J gene lost 1 base, with 7 bases spanning the gap. The CDR3 totals 13 residues. CDR3 nucleotide sequence: TGTGCCAGCAGCTCACAGGGGAACACTGAAGCTTTCTTT. Protein product: CASSSQGNTEAFF.

In this sample, this clone turned up a few times. The chain combines TRBV18 with TRBJ2-1; D remains ambiguous. The CDR3 has 12 amino acids. Germline V gene lookup returns CDR1 KGHSH and CDR2 LQKENI. V shed 2 bases and J shed 9 bases, with 8 bases lying between them. The CDR3 is CASSPEQSEQFF. CDR3 in DNA: TGTGCCAGCTCACCAGAGCAGAGTGAGCAGTTCTTC.

This clone appeared a single time. The CDR3 DNA reads as TGTGCCAGCAGGCAGGGTATTGAGCAGTTCTTC. It yields the protein CASRQGIEQFF. The chain links TRBV6-5 to TRBJ2-1, with D possibly TRBD1 on 5 matching bases. The ends were cut back, 6 bases at V and 9 bases at J, with 9 bases in the middle. The V gene's germline CDR1 is MNHEY and CDR2 SVGAGI. CDR3 length: 11 residues.

This clone turned up a few times. The rearrangement joins TRBV4-1 to TRBJ2-4; no clear D gene. The CDR3 is 16 amino acids. V was cut by 1 base and J by 6 bases, with 16 bases left in between. Germline CDR1 is MGHRA and CDR2 is YSYEKL. For the CDR3, the DNA is TGCGCCAGCAGCCAAGGTTGGGCCCAAAGGACAAACATTCAGTACTTC. This gives the protein CASSQGWAQRTNIQYF.

CDR3 bases: TGTGCCAGCAGCCAAGAGATTGGGGGATATACGCAGTATTTT. Its protein product is CASSQEIGGYTQYF. The V call is TRBV14, the J call TRBJ2-3, with D perhaps given as TRBD1 or TRBD2 (5 bases each). Germline CDR1 reads SGHDN; CDR2 reads FVKESK. V was trimmed by 0 bases and J by 7 bases, leaving 11 bases between them. The CDR3 spans 14 residues.

This clone was picked up one time. V is TRBV5-8 and J is TRBJ2-4; no clear D gene. V gave up 0 bases and J gave up 0 bases, with 7 bases separating them. There are 15 residues in the CDR3. CDR1 is SGHTS and CDR2 is YDEGEE in the germline V gene. CDR3 sequence (DNA): TGTGCCAGCAGCTTGGGGGTTCTAGCCAAAAACATTCAGTACTTC. It is translated as CASSLGVLAKNIQYF.

This clone was counted only a few times. The V gene is TRBV7-9, the J gene TRBJ2-5, with a tentative D call TRBD2 (6 bases). From germline, CDR1 is SEHNR and CDR2 FQNEAQ (reference sequence). This CDR3 has 15 amino acids. Trimming removed 5 bases at V and 5 bases at J, with 18 bases between. The CDR3 DNA sequence: TGTGCCAGCAGCCCGCGGGACGCTCAAAGGGAGACCCAGTACTTC. Protein product: CASSPRDAQRETQYF.

About this clone: Other nucleotide sequences from this sample produce the same CDR3. V gene TRBV28 combines with J gene TRBJ2-5; D not resolved. Looked up from germline, CDR1 is MDHEN and CDR2 is SYDVKM. The CDR3 spans 13 residues. Trimming shortened V by 2 bases and J by 2 bases, and 6 bases separated the two germline ends. CDR3 sequence: CASSLGQQETQYF. CDR3 sequence (DNA): TGTGCCAGCAGTTTAGGGCAGCAAGAGACCCAGTACTTC.

This chain connects TRBV20-1 to TRBJ1-1, with unresolved D. The CDR3 is 11 amino acids. From germline, CDR1 is DFQATT and CDR2 SNEGSKA (reference sequence). V lost 2 bases and J lost 9, with 10 bases in between. The CDR3 loop is CSARTQRKAFF. The CDR3 DNA reads as TGCAGTGCTAGAACACAGAGGAAAGCTTTCTTT.

The chain is built from TRBV9 and TRBJ1-1; TRBD1 aligns across 7 bases. Germline CDR1 SGDLS, CDR2 YYNGEE. This CDR3 is 14 amino acids long. The junction had 7 bases not matched to a gene; V was cut back by 3 bases and J by 5 bases. The CDR3 bases are TGTGCCAGCAGCGCTCGACAGGGAGGGACTGAAGCTTTCTTT. Protein product: CASSARQGGTEAFF.

The chain links TRBV9 to TRBJ2-1; 9 positions agree with TRBD2. V lost 0 bases, J lost 9 bases, and 7 bases stayed unmatched. The CDR3 covers 15 residues. Germline CDR1 and CDR2: SGDLS and YYNGEE. The CDR3 here is CASSVVSGSFGEQFF. The CDR3 DNA sequence: TGTGCCAGCAGCGTAGTTAGCGGGAGTTTCGGTGAGCAGTTCTTC.

V and J are TRBV4-2 and TRBJ1-1; TRBD1 matches 7 bases. The V gene end was trimmed by 2 bases and the J gene end by 6 bases; junction bases not matched to a gene: 21. The CDR3 contains 19 residues. Germline loops: CDR1 LGHNA, CDR2 YNFKEQ. The CDR3 sequence is CASSQTLVRRGNLFPEAFF. CDR3 coding DNA: TGTGCCAGCAGCCAAACCTTAGTGCGCAGGGGGAACTTGTTTCCTGAAGCTTTCTTT.

The CDR3 spells CASSRNNEQFF. The CDR3 DNA sequence: TGCGCCAGCAGCCGCAACAATGAGCAGTTCTTC. The genes are TRBV5-1 and TRBJ2-1; D not certain. Trimming cost V 4 bases and J 5 bases, with 4 bases left between them. Germline CDR1 reads SGHRS; CDR2 reads YFSETQ. CDR3 length equals 11 residues.

The chain recombines TRBV19 with TRBJ2-5, with TRBD2 as a possible D gene (6 bases). The CDR3 extends over 17 amino acids. In germline, CDR1 is LNHDA, CDR2 SQIVND (reference sequence). Trimming shortened V by 7 bases and J by 2 bases, and 23 bases separated the two germline ends. The CDR3 nucleotides read TGTGCCAGTACCGAGAACCCACTAGGTGCGGGACAAGAGACCCAGTACTTC. Residues: CASTENPLGAGQETQYF.